This T cell receptor beta chain was documented in a study of blood T cells in healthy people across ages. Study-wide findings and caveats: As naive T cell percentage varied, TCR beta diversity correlated strongly with it. The study lacked donor CMV status, which possibly confounded expanded clonotype changes.

Then a second PCR, running about 6 to 12 cycles, was carried out with a sample-barcoded 5' primer and a J-beta primer mix. A 12-random-nucleotide template-switch adaptor tagged each cDNA molecule. Every sample gave at least 2.5 million paired-end reads containing CDR3. TCRdb redid the calling of the 5' RACE reads with MiXCR, one entry per CDR3 protein. The table has approximately 850,000 distinct CDR3 sequences, 40% to 50% seen once. The CDR3 runs 15 residues. Trimming shortened V by 1 base and J by 7 bases, and 11 bases separated the two germline ends. Germline CDR1 reads LGHNA; CDR2 reads YSLEER. In regard to this clonotype: Antigen specificity is unknown.

Source material: blood. The genes are TRBV4-3 and TRBJ1-6, with D uncertain. The TCR originated in a man aged 55 to 69 in good health. CDR3 residues: CASSQVERGNSPLHF. The CDR3 bases are TGCGCCAGCAGCCAAGTCGAGAGAGGCAATTCACCCCTCCACTTT.